A selection of T cell receptor beta chains follows, all from one sample in a study of cytomegalovirus exposure and HLA in healthy donors. TCRdb keeps only in-frame clones here, not all; method: immunoSEQ multiplex PCR. The table lists 200,000 to 250,000 clones, 79% of them singletons. The sequenced sample consisted of PBMCs. All receptors derive from a middle-aged man in good health and CMV-seronegative. Each CDR3 is given with its conserved first and last residue.

>TRBV10-3
CAISDSGQAGDIRGYTF
>TRBV5-1
CASSPGLAGAYEQYF
>TRBV7-2
CASSLAQRGVRRGGELFF
>TRBV5-5
CASSLRTGGGTEAFF
>TRBV6-1
CASSGRDPGYTF
>TRBV27
CASSPPTGWASGDTQYF
>TRBV19
CASSIDPRGPRNEKLFF
>TRBV15
CATSRAPSGRALGTGELFF
>TRBV7-9
CASSSDSNEKLFF
>TRBV4-1
CASSHPARGPNEKLFF
>TRBV7-2
CASRQTLGLTLNEQFF
>TRBV7-9
CASSLQLATGELFF
>TRBV30
CAWSVGGETQYF
>TRBV4-1
CASSQTRGLGSYNEQFF
>TRBV10-1
CASNTGGPGGNEQFF
>TRBV15
CATSALMQRGRTDTQYF
>TRBV6-1
CASSEQGIDTQYF
>TRBV27
CASSLLGGRAPDTQYF
>TRBV7-9
CASSTPASRGSSYEQYF
>TRBV7-2
CASSLIRRSGNTIYF
>TRBV7-6
CASSAGRGYEQYF
>TRBV10-3
CAISESFYRPNTGELFF
>TRBV7-9
CASSRGTAEVYHSYNEQFF
>TRBV9
CASSVELAGGGNEQFF
>TRBV11-2
CASSSLTGGLYEQYF
>TRBV7-3
CASRAGLNNEQFF
>TRBV6-5
CASRSGLAGAEQFF
>TRBV6-5
CASSYSGRGAYEQYF
>TRBV6-1
CASKFSGIQETQYF
>TRBV29-1
CSVEPGNTEAFF
>TRBV7-9
CASSFSGKEQETQYF
>TRBV10-1
CASRSDRTNLITNEKLFF
>TRBV5-1
CASSRDNPYEQYF